A selection of T cell receptor beta chains follows, all from one sample in a study of blood T cell repertoires in COVID-19. Sequencing was performed with immunoSEQ multiplex PCR; in TCRdb, only in-frame clones are kept and a portion is missing. Of about 380,000 clones in the sample, approximately 89% are singletons; the top ten hold 1.3%. Sequencing input: PBMCs or T cells enriched from blood (not recorded which). These receptor sequences come from a man between 25 and 39 years old who had recovered from COVID-19. CDR3s include the opening cysteine and the closing phenylalanine or tryptophan. Fields, in order: V gene, J gene, D gene, clone size, CDR3 DNA, CDR3 protein. A D gene is named only where the DNA matches it firmly. Only part of the rows carry a size: once, few, many, or a class if the clone is expanded.

v_gene: TRBV19; j_gene: TRBJ1-1; d_gene: TRBD1; abundance: -; CDR3nt: TGTGCCAGTACTGACAGGGGGCTGCAAAAAGCTTTCTTT; CDR3aa: CASTDRGLQKAFF
v_gene: TRBV11-3; j_gene: TRBJ2-3; d_gene: -; abundance: -; CDR3nt: TGTGCCAGCAGCTTATCGGGTTTCACAGATACGCAGTATTTT; CDR3aa: CASSLSGFTDTQYF
v_gene: TRBV3-1/TRBV3-2; j_gene: TRBJ1-3; d_gene: -; abundance: few; CDR3nt: TGTGCCAGCAGCCAAGTGGTCAGGGCTGGAAACACCATATATTTT; CDR3aa: CASSQVVRAGNTIYF
v_gene: TRBV2; j_gene: TRBJ2-1; d_gene: TRBD2; abundance: once; CDR3nt: TGTGCCAGCAGCCATGGGACTAGTAACGATGAGCAGTTCTTC; CDR3aa: CASSHGTSNDEQFF
v_gene: TRBV6-5; j_gene: TRBJ2-7; d_gene: TRBD1; abundance: -; CDR3nt: TGTGCCAGCAGTTACTCCGCGACAGGGGGGATTTACGAGCAGTACTTC; CDR3aa: CASSYSATGGIYEQYF
v_gene: TRBV10-1; j_gene: TRBJ2-3; d_gene: TRBD2; abundance: -; CDR3nt: TGCGCCAGCAGTCCCGCTGGACTAGCTTTTTCCACAGATACGCAGTATTTT; CDR3aa: CASSPAGLAFSTDTQYF
v_gene: TRBV6-5; j_gene: TRBJ2-1; d_gene: -; abundance: -; CDR3nt: TGTGCCAGCCGAAGTTCAGAGGGGAGGAAGCAGTTCTTC; CDR3aa: CASRSSEGRKQFF
v_gene: TRBV5-5; j_gene: TRBJ1-1; d_gene: -; abundance: -; CDR3nt: TGTGCCAGCAGCTCAGGACAGATTGAAGCTTTCTTT; CDR3aa: CASSSGQIEAFF
v_gene: TRBV29-1; j_gene: TRBJ1-4; d_gene: TRBD1; abundance: -; CDR3nt: TGCAGCGCCGCCCACGGGACAGTTAATGAAAAACTGTTTTTT; CDR3aa: CSAAHGTVNEKLFF
v_gene: TRBV13; j_gene: TRBJ1-6; d_gene: -; abundance: -; CDR3nt: TGTGCCAGCAGCTTGGGACGGGGGAATTCACCCCTCCACTTT; CDR3aa: CASSLGRGNSPLHF
v_gene: TRBV14; j_gene: TRBJ2-1; d_gene: -; abundance: many; CDR3nt: TGTGCCAGCAGCCTGGTGGGGGCGAATGAGCAGTTCTTC; CDR3aa: CASSLVGANEQFF
v_gene: TRBV27; j_gene: TRBJ1-1; d_gene: TRBD1; abundance: -; CDR3nt: TGTGCCAGCAGTTTGGACAGGGTCACTGAAGCTTTCTTT; CDR3aa: CASSLDRVTEAFF
v_gene: TRBV5-6; j_gene: TRBJ2-5; d_gene: TRBD2; abundance: -; CDR3nt: TGTGCCAGCCAGGCGGGGGTTCGAGAGACCCAGTACTTC; CDR3aa: CASQAGVRETQYF
v_gene: TRBV29-1; j_gene: TRBJ1-2; d_gene: -; abundance: -; CDR3nt: TGCAGCGCAATTTTAGGGGGATGGGGCTACACCTTC; CDR3aa: CSAILGGWGYTF
v_gene: TRBV10-3; j_gene: TRBJ1-3; d_gene: -; abundance: -; CDR3nt: TGTGCCTCTTGTCAGGGGCCCGCCTCTGGAAACACCATATATTTT; CDR3aa: CASCQGPASGNTIYF
v_gene: TRBV21-1; j_gene: TRBJ1-1; d_gene: -; abundance: -; CDR3nt: TGTGCCAGCAGCAAAGCATTGGATTACAGGGAGGGTGTGTACACTGAAGCTTTCTTT; CDR3aa: CASSKALDYREGVYTEAFF
v_gene: TRBV3-1/TRBV3-2; j_gene: TRBJ2-1; d_gene: -; abundance: -; CDR3nt: TGTGCCAGCAGTCCCCGGTACAATGAGCAGTTCTTC; CDR3aa: CASSPRYNEQFF
v_gene: TRBV4-1; j_gene: TRBJ1-2; d_gene: -; abundance: -; CDR3nt: TGCGCCAGCAGCCAAGAGGCGCTTTACGGGGGCTACACCTTC; CDR3aa: CASSQEALYGGYTF
v_gene: TRBV6-2/TRBV6-3; j_gene: TRBJ2-7; d_gene: -; abundance: -; CDR3nt: TGTGCCAGCAGTTACGGGGCAGGGAAGAACTACGAGCAGTACTTC; CDR3aa: CASSYGAGKNYEQYF
v_gene: TRBV6-6; j_gene: TRBJ1-1; d_gene: -; abundance: -; CDR3nt: TGTGCCAGCAGTAACGGAGGGATAACGGAAGCTTTCTTT; CDR3aa: CASSNGGITEAFF